This TCR beta chain was observed in a study of Graves' ophthalmopathy and Graves' hyperthyroidism. The germline V gene has CDR1 SGHVS and CDR2 FNYEAQ. The V end was cut by 0 bases, the J end by 4 bases, with 13 bases between. The CDR3 runs 16 residues. As the template, RNA transcripts were used to amplify TCR beta CDR3 regions. An opening RT-PCR round employed HTBI primers and preceded a second-round multiplex PCR. TCRdb independently ran MiXCR on the multiplex PCR reads; one entry per CDR3 protein. This sample has 650,000 to 900,000 distinct CDR3 sequences, with roughly 41% found just once. Turning to this clonotype: Its antigen is unidentified.

General study findings and limits: Ophthalmopathy was separated from stable hyperthyroidism by a 13-signature model with roughly 90% sensitivity and 75% to 83% specificity.

Clinical symptoms, serum thyroxine, TRAb, thyroid ultrasound and orbital computed tomography were relied on for diagnosis. Sequenced sample: peripheral blood. This sequence was found in an adult man with Graves' ophthalmopathy. The V gene is TRBV7-6, the J gene TRBJ1-3; no clear D. The CDR3 protein is CASSLAGSLSGNTIYF. In nucleotides, the CDR3 is TGTGCCAGCAGCTTAGCGGGGAGTTTGTCGGGAAACACCATATATTTT.